This record concerns one T cell receptor (beta chain) sequence. Germline V gene sequence: CDR1 SGHTA, CDR2 FQGTGA. V lost 2 bases to trimming and J lost 3 bases, with 14 bases between them. The CDR3 has 16 amino acids. The data were taken from a study of blood T cell repertoires in COVID-19. Overall study: COVID-19 samples collected from the United States, Italy and Spain covered acute and convalescent phases. In each case, the material was cDNA or gDNA derived from T cells, B-cell-depleted T cells, or PBMCs.

In the original analysis: Counts of nucleated cells, estimated from reference gene primer amplification, were obtained. The protocol was immunoSEQ multiplex PCR, while the TCRdb copy is restricted to in-frame clones and leaves out a portion. V and J calls and clone size are as listed in that table; D and trimming were resolved from the DNA. Altogether about 23,000 clones are present, roughly 90% being singletons, with the ten largest covering roughly a sixth. The receptor was isolated from a human donor with acute or convalescent COVID-19. The donor label of this sample is uncertain. The sequencing sample was made of peripheral blood. The chain combines TRBV7-3 with TRBJ2-4, with D perhaps TRBD2 (6 bases). CDR3 in amino acids: CASSLLAWFGKNIQYF. The CDR3 DNA follows: TGTGCCAGCAGCTTACTAGCGTGGTTCGGCAAAAACATTCAGTACTTC.